The 21 T cell receptor beta chains in this list originate from one sample, sequenced in a study of blood T cell repertoires in COVID-19. Clones were read by immunoSEQ multiplex PCR, and TCRdb kept only the in-frame ones, dropping some. The table lists 250,000 to 300,000 clones, approximately 86% of them singletons, with approximately 5.3% in the top ten. The material sequenced was peripheral blood. The receptors come from a woman in her fifties or sixties with COVID-19, enrolled during active disease.

This clone was seen once. A junction end diverges from the germline sequence, so it may reflect a read error. The chain links TRBV3-1 (or the pseudogene TRBV3-2) to TRBJ1-2; possibly TRBD1 for D (5 bases). The length of the CDR3 is 11 residues. Germline V gene sequence: CDR1 LGHDT, CDR2 YNNKEL (reference sequence). The CDR3 region is CASSQGGSASF. Here the CDR3 DNA reads TGTGCCAGCAGCCAGGGGGGGTCGGCGTCCTTC.

This rearrangement joins TRBV2 to TRBJ2-3; TRBD2 is a possible D gene (5 bases). CDR1 and CDR2 (germline): SNHLY, FYNNEI. The CDR3 has 13 amino acids. Trimming cost V 8 bases and J 8 bases, with 17 bases left between them. In nucleotides, the CDR3 is TGTGCCAGCCGAACAGAGGCTCGGGGTACGCAGTATTTT. Translating it yields CASRTEARGTQYF. Looking up the rest from reference TRBV2 and TRBJ2-3 gives the full variable domain: EPEVTQTPSHQVTQMGQEVILRCVPISNHLYFYWYRQILGQKVEFLVSFYNNEISEKSEIFDDQFSVERPDGSNFTLKIRSTKLEDSAMYFCASRTEARGTQYFGPGTRLTVL.

J is TRBJ1-4 and V is TRBV7-9; 11 nucleotides agree with TRBD1. J gave up 10 bases and V 0 bases, and 7 bases lay outside the gene matches. CDR3 length: 16 amino acids. Germline assignment: CDR1 SEHNR and CDR2 FQNEAQ (reference sequence). The CDR3 region has the DNA TGTGCCAGCAGCTTAGCCTCAAGGACAGGGGGCGTAAAACTGTTTTTT. Amino acids: CASSLASRTGGVKLFF.

V is TRBV5-6 and J is TRBJ2-7; TRBD1 agrees at 7 bases. After removal of 4 bases from V and 3 bases from J, the junction contained 10 bases not matched to a gene. This CDR3 has 15 residues. The germline V gene encodes CDR1 SGHDT and CDR2 YYEEEE. In DNA, the CDR3 is TGTGCCAGCAGCCACCGAGGGGGCGGATTCTACGAGCAGTACTTC. It specifies CASSHRGGGFYEQYF.

This clone was seen once. The same CDR3 can be traced to other DNA sequences in this sample. The genes are TRBV9 and TRBJ2-5; 9 bases agree with TRBD1. From germline, CDR1 is SGDLS and CDR2 YYNGEE. This CDR3 is 15 amino acids long. Trimming took 0 bases from V and 5 from J; bases not matched to a gene: 5. The CDR3 coding sequence is TGTGCCAGCAGCGTAGGCACAGGGGGCGAGGAGACCCAGTACTTC. This encodes CASSVGTGGEETQYF.

The rearrangement links TRBV5-1 to TRBJ2-3, with D maybe TRBD1 (5 bases). V was trimmed by 4 bases and J by 0 bases, leaving 12 bases between them. This CDR3 is built from 15 residues. CDR1 is SGHRS, CDR2 YFSETQ, per germline. CDR3: CASSGVGVSTDTQYF. For the CDR3, the DNA is TGCGCCAGCAGCGGGGTAGGGGTCAGCACAGATACGCAGTATTTT.

The V gene is TRBV5-1, the J gene TRBJ1-6; D not certain. Trimming stripped 4 bases from V and 4 bases from J, with 18 bases between. Per the germline V gene, CDR1 is SGHRS and CDR2 is YFSETQ. This CDR3 has 17 amino acids. CDR3 sequence (DNA): TGCGCCAGCAGCCTTGGCCAGGTTCGACTATATAATTCACCCCTCCACTTT. Translation gives CASSLGQVRLYNSPLHF.

The sample holds a few counts of this clone. One end of the junction is discordant with germline, which a read error may explain. The V gene is TRBV27, the J gene TRBJ1-5; D gene uncertain. The CDR3 is 12 residues long. Germline lookup yields CDR1 MNHEY and CDR2 SMNVEV (reference sequence). The CDR3 is CASNLAGGPQHF. For the CDR3, the DNA is TGTGCCAGCAATTTAGCCGGCGGGCCCCAGCATTTT.

The rearrangement uses TRBV7-8 and TRBJ2-1, with 7 bases lining up with TRBD1. The CDR3 has 15 residues. Germline CDR1 and CDR2: SGHVS and FQNEAQ. V shed 1 base and J 2 bases; nucleotides not matched to a gene: 2. The CDR3 sequence is CASSLVGGAYNEQFF. The DNA for the CDR3 is TGTGCCAGCAGCTTAGTAGGGGGCGCCTACAATGAGCAGTTCTTC. Full variable domain (rest looked up from reference TRBV7-8 and TRBJ2-1): GAGVSQSPRYKVAKRGQDVALRCDPISGHVSLFWYQQALGQGPEFLTYFQNEAQLDKSGLPSDRFFAERPEGSVSTLKIQRTQQEDSAVYLCASSLVGGAYNEQFFGPGTRLTVL.

The gene calls are TRBV5-5 and TRBJ2-3; D is possibly TRBD2 (6 bases). V was clipped by 0 bases and J by 3 bases, with 8 bases between them. Germline V gene data show CDR1 as SGHKS and CDR2 as YYEKEE (reference sequence). The CDR3 has 14 amino acids. CDR3 bases: TGTGCCAGCAGCTTGGTACGGGGGACAGATACGCAGTATTTT. Its translation: CASSLVRGTDTQYF.

This chain uses TRBV30 with TRBJ1-2; TRBD1 aligns across 7 bases. Trimming took 3 bases from V and 7 from J; bases not matched to a gene: 8. Germline V CDR1 and CDR2: GTSNPN, SVGIG (reference sequence). This CDR3 spans 13 amino acids. The CDR3: CAWRLLQGGGYTF. In DNA, the CDR3 is TGTGCCTGGAGGCTTCTTCAGGGGGGTGGCTACACCTTC.

This sequence joins TRBV10-2 and TRBJ2-2, with 12 positions matching TRBD2. With V trimmed by 7 bases and J by 0 bases, 12 bases remained unmatched. The CDR3 is 19 residues long. Germline loops: CDR1 WSHSY, CDR2 SAAADI. CDR3 nucleotides: TGCGCCAGCAAAGCGCTAGCGGGAGGGCCTAACTCGAACACCGGGGAGCTGTTTTTT. As protein: CASKALAGGPNSNTGELFF.

This CDR3 is CASSSTGQGWSPLHF. CDR3 DNA: TGTGCCAGCAGCTCCACCGGACAGGGATGGTCACCCCTCCACTTT. The V call is TRBV7-2, the J call TRBJ1-6; 8 bases agree with TRBD1. Germline CDR1 SGHTA, CDR2 FQGNSA. This CDR3 contains 15 residues. After removal of 4 bases from V and 10 bases from J, the junction contained 9 bases not matched to a gene.

The chain employs TRBV20-1 and TRBJ2-1, with TRBD2 matching 12 bases. There are 17 residues in the CDR3. Germline loops: CDR1 DFQATT, CDR2 SNEGSKA (reference sequence). Unmatched junction bases numbered 6, after V lost 3 bases and J lost 0 bases. CDR3 DNA sequence: TGCAGTGCTAGTGGGGTACTAGCGGGAGGCTCCTACAATGAGCAGTTCTTC. Protein product: CSASGVLAGGSYNEQFF.

The rearrangement links TRBV2 to TRBJ2-1; 10 bases match TRBD2. V shed 3 bases and J 12 bases; nucleotides not matched to a gene: 17. CDR1 and CDR2 from the germline V gene are SNHLY and FYNNEI. The CDR3 loop spans 17 amino acids. Here the CDR3 reads CASSELLSSGRGYMQFF. The CDR3 DNA sequence: TGTGCCAGCAGTGAGCTTTTGTCTAGCGGGAGAGGATATATGCAGTTCTTC.

This rearrangement joins TRBV7-9 to TRBJ2-2, with 10 positions matching TRBD1. The CDR3 totals 13 residues. Germline CDR1 and CDR2: SEHNR and FQNEAQ (reference sequence). J gave up 7 bases and V 5 bases, and 1 base lay outside the gene matches. CDR3 DNA sequence: TGTGCCAGCAGCGGACAGGGGGGCGGGGAGCTGTTTTTT. The encoded protein is CASSGQGGGELFF.

This chain links TRBV6-5 with TRBJ2-1; TRBD2 matches 8 bases. Germline values: CDR1 MNHEY, CDR2 SVGAGI. The junction had 6 bases not matched to a gene; V was cut back by 5 bases and J by 3 bases. The CDR3 length is 15 residues. As DNA, the CDR3 is TGTGCCAGCAGTAAAAGCGGGAGATACTACAATGAGCAGTTCTTC. It is translated as CASSKSGRYYNEQFF.

This clone was seen once. This chain joins TRBV9 and TRBJ2-2; 9 nucleotides match TRBD1. This CDR3 comprises 16 residues. CDR1 is SGDLS and CDR2 is YYNGEE in the germline V gene. J was trimmed by 5 bases and V by 0 bases; bases with no gene match: 5. The CDR3 DNA sequence: TGTGCCAGCAGCGTAGAAGGGACAGGGTTAACCGGGGAGCTGTTTTTT. Its translation: CASSVEGTGLTGELFF.

The rearrangement uses TRBV7-3 and TRBJ2-2; D unclear. CDR1 and CDR2 (germline): SGHTA, FQGTGA. The CDR3 covers 16 residues. Deletions cut 6 bases from V and 1 base from J, with 15 bases between. Here the CDR3 DNA reads TGTGCCAGCAGGAGACCAGGTCGAATGAACACCGGGGAGCTGTTTTTT. Protein sequence: CASRRPGRMNTGELFF.

The V call is TRBV3-1 (or the pseudogene TRBV3-2), the J call TRBJ2-7; 8 nucleotides align to TRBD2. V lost 4 bases to trimming and J lost 6 bases; unmatched junction nucleotides: 11. This CDR3 has 15 amino acids. The germline gives CDR1 LGHDT, CDR2 YNNKEL (reference sequence). Here the CDR3 reads CASSLTGTSGFEQYF. CDR3 DNA sequence: TGTGCCAGCAGCCTTACCGGGACTAGTGGGTTCGAGCAGTACTTC.

V usage is TRBV9 and J usage is TRBJ2-2; 10 bases map to TRBD2. The germline V gene encodes CDR1 SGDLS and CDR2 YYNGEE. The CDR3 length is 16 residues. The V and J ends lost 4 bases and 2 bases, in that order; junction bases with no gene match: 5. The CDR3 DNA is TGTGCCAGCAGCCCCTGGACTAGCGGAAACACCGGGGAGCTGTTTTTT. Translating gives CASSPWTSGNTGELFF.